One T cell receptor (beta chain) is described in this entry. Sequencing used immunoSEQ multiplex PCR; TCRdb keeps in-frame clones, though not all of them. The table records tens of thousands of clones, 80% to 95% of them present only once. This sample was included in a study of T cell changes during pregnancy in multiple sclerosis. The CDR3 totals 15 residues. From germline, CDR1 is SGDLS and CDR2 YYNGEE. Trimming pared 4 bases from V and 2 bases from J, leaving 13 bases between. This chain uses TRBV9 with TRBJ2-1; D remains ambiguous. The TCR was taken from a female donor with multiple sclerosis, enrolled in a pregnancy study. Sequencing used peripheral blood, obtained before pregnancy. DNA of the CDR3: TGTGCCAGCAGCCCCCGGGTCGGTACCTACAATGAGCAGTTCTTC. As protein: CASSPRVGTYNEQFF.